These T cell receptor beta chains were read from a single sample in a study of blood T cell repertoires in COVID-19. TCRdb keeps only in-frame clones here, not all; method: immunoSEQ multiplex PCR. The table records about 49,000 clones, 82% of them present only once. Material: peripheral blood. The receptors here all came from a woman aged 55-75 years with acute or convalescent COVID-19. CDR3s include the opening cysteine and the closing phenylalanine or tryptophan. The D gene is left open where the match is weak. Part of the rows lack a size; the others show once, few, many or a class for expanded clones.

>NA|TRBV28|TRBJ1-1|NA
TGTGCCAGCAGTTTATGGGGGGCGTCCACTGAAGCTTTCTTT
CASSLWGASTEAFF
>NA|TRBV7-2|TRBJ1-6|NA
TGTGCCAGCAGCTTACAGCCGATGGGACTGAACAAAAATTCACCCCTCCACTTT
CASSLQPMGLNKNSPLHF
>NA|TRBV3-1/TRBV3-2|TRBJ2-7|TRBD2
TGTGCCAGCAGCCATGGACTAGCGGGCGAGCAGTACTTC
CASSHGLAGEQYF
>few|TRBV28|TRBJ1-5|TRBD1
TGTGCCACCTCCCGGGCCAGGGGGGTCAATCAGCCCCAGCATTTT
CATSRARGVNQPQHF
>NA|TRBV18|TRBJ1-5|NA
TGTGCCAGCTCATCAGAATTAGGACAGAATCAGCCCCAGCATTTT
CASSSELGQNQPQHF
>NA|TRBV19|TRBJ1-5|TRBD1
TGTGCCAGTAGTGGGGACAGGGCCAATCAGCCCCAGCATTTT
CASSGDRANQPQHF
>NA|TRBV19|TRBJ1-5|TRBD1
TGTGCCAGTAGCGGCCCCGGGACAGGATACCATCAGCCCCAGCATTTT
CASSGPGTGYHQPQHF
>few|TRBV30|TRBJ1-3|TRBD1
TGTGCCTGGGATGGGACAGGGATAGGAAACACCATATATTTT
CAWDGTGIGNTIYF
>once|TRBV9|TRBJ1-2|NA
TGTGCCAGCAGCGTAATTGGGGAGGGCTACACCTTC
CASSVIGEGYTF
>NA|TRBV9|TRBJ2-7|NA
TGTGCCAGCAGCGCAGGGGTAAACTCCGAGCAGTACTTC
CASSAGVNSEQYF
>few|TRBV19|TRBJ1-1|TRBD1
TGTGCCAGTAGTTTCTCACGACAGGGGAGCACTGAAGCTTTCTTT
CASSFSRQGSTEAFF
>NA|TRBV6-5|TRBJ2-1|TRBD2
TGTGCCAGCAGCCGCCTAGCGGGGGGGGCCAATGAGCAGTTCTTC
CASSRLAGGANEQFF
>NA|TRBV5-1|TRBJ2-1|NA
TGCGCCAGCAGCTTGTTTCGGGGGACCTACAATGAGCAGTTCTTC
CASSLFRGTYNEQFF
>NA|TRBV5-4|TRBJ1-1|TRBD1
TGTGCCAGCAGCCGCGGACAGGGCCTCACTGAAGCTTTCTTT
CASSRGQGLTEAFF
>once|TRBV19|TRBJ1-5|NA
TGTGCCAGTACCCCGCCACGGGGGGCATGGAATCAGCCCCAGCATTTT
CASTPPRGAWNQPQHF
>NA|TRBV5-4|TRBJ1-5|NA
TGTGCCAGCAGCTTGTCAGGTTCCAATCAGCCCCAGCATTTT
CASSLSGSNQPQHF
>NA|TRBV2|TRBJ2-1|TRBD2
TGTGCCAGCAGTGAGTCAAGCGGGAGCTACAATGAGCAGTTCTTC
CASSESSGSYNEQFF
>few|TRBV6-5|TRBJ2-5|TRBD1
TGTGCCAGCAGTTACACAGGGGGCAAGGGAGAGACCCAGTACTTC
CASSYTGGKGETQYF
>NA|TRBV12-3/TRBV12-4|TRBJ1-2|NA
TGTGCCAGCCGCGGCTATGGCTACACCTTC
CASRGYGYTF
>medium-sized|TRBV7-8|TRBJ1-1|TRBD1
TGTGCCAGCCAGGGACAGGGGAACACTGAAGCTTTCTTT
CASQGQGNTEAFF
>once|TRBV19|TRBJ2-7|TRBD2
TGTGCCAGTAGTATAAAAGGACTAGCGGGGGGGAACTACGAGCAGTACTTC
CASSIKGLAGGNYEQYF
>NA|TRBV13|TRBJ2-5|TRBD2
TGTGCCAGCAGCTTAGAGGCTAGCGGGAGGGGAGAGACCCAGTACTTC
CASSLEASGRGETQYF
>few|TRBV6-1|TRBJ2-1|TRBD2
TGTGCCAGCAGTGAATTGCCTCTAGCGGGGAGTGGGTTCTTC
CASSELPLAGSGFF
>NA|TRBV7-9|TRBJ1-1|NA
TGTGCCAGCATCAGGACAGCGAACACTGAAGCTTTCTTT
CASIRTANTEAFF
>NA|TRBV28|TRBJ2-3|NA
TGTGCCAGCTGGGAGGGGGTTACAGATACGCAGTATTTT
CASWEGVTDTQYF
>NA|TRBV28|TRBJ1-6|TRBD1
TGTGCCAGCAGTTTCCCGGGACAGGGGGTCACTGGGAGCTCCTATAATTCACCCCTCCACTTT
CASSFPGQGVTGSSYNSPLHF
>NA|TRBV21-1|TRBJ2-4|NA
TGTGCCAGCAGCAAAGAGGAGGGGTGGGCCCCTACCAAAAACATTCAGTACTTC
CASSKEEGWAPTKNIQYF
>NA|TRBV12-5|TRBJ1-2|NA
TGTGCTAGTGGTTTGGTAGGGGGAGAGGGAGACCTATATGGCTACACCTTC
CASGLVGGEGDLYGYTF
>NA|TRBV6-4|TRBJ2-1|TRBD2
TGTGCCAGCAGTACCGGGACTACGGATGAGCAGTTCTTC
CASSTGTTDEQFF
>NA|TRBV4-2|TRBJ2-1|TRBD1
TGTGCCAGCAGCCAGCCGGGACAGGGAAACAATGAGCAGTTCTTC
CASSQPGQGNNEQFF
>NA|TRBV20-1|TRBJ1-3|NA
TGCAGTGCTAGTCAAACAGGCTCTGGAAACACCATATATTTT
CSASQTGSGNTIYF
>few|TRBV7-3|TRBJ2-7|TRBD2
TGTGCCAGCAGCTTAACCCCGGGACTACGCTACGAGCAGTACTTC
CASSLTPGLRYEQYF
>NA|TRBV14|TRBJ1-4|NA
TGTGCCAGCAGCCAAGATAGGCCCTTTGGAGGACTGTTTTTT
CASSQDRPFGGLFF
>NA|TRBV9|TRBJ2-7|TRBD2
TGTGCCAGCAGCGTAAATCCAGCGGGGGCCGCACACGAGCAGTACTTC
CASSVNPAGAAHEQYF
>NA|TRBV5-1|TRBJ2-7|TRBD2
TGCGCCAGCAGCAGCCAAGCGGGACCCTACGAGCAGTACTTC
CASSSQAGPYEQYF
>NA|TRBV5-4|TRBJ2-1|NA
TGTGCCAGCAGCTTGGGGGGCGGGGAGAGCTCCTACAATGAGCAGTTCTTC
CASSLGGGESSYNEQFF
>NA|TRBV5-1|TRBJ2-7|NA
TGCGCCAGCAGCTTGGCTGGGAGTCGCTACGAGCAGTACTTC
CASSLAGSRYEQYF
>NA|TRBV6-5|TRBJ2-2|TRBD1
TGTGCCAGCAGTCGACAGGGGTACACCGGGGAGCTGTTTTTT
CASSRQGYTGELFF
>few|TRBV9|TRBJ2-1|NA
TGTGCCAGCAGCGTAATCTCCGGGGGTCGCGGTTCCTACAATGAGCAGTTCTTC
CASSVISGGRGSYNEQFF
>NA|TRBV30|TRBJ1-2|NA
TGTGCCTGGAATCCACGAAGTGACTACTATGGCTACACCTTC
CAWNPRSDYYGYTF
>NA|TRBV7-2|TRBJ2-3|NA
TGTGCCAGCAGCTTGTTGATCGGGGATACGCAGTATTTT
CASSLLIGDTQYF
>few|TRBV4-1|TRBJ1-5|NA
TGCGCCAGCAGCCAAGTAACCCTGAGAGGGAATTCCCCAAAAAGGGTGCCCCAGCATTTT
CASSQVTLRGNSPKRVPQHF
>once|TRBV6-6|TRBJ1-1|NA
TGTGCCAGCAGTTACAGGGGGTCTACTGAAGCTTTCTTT
CASSYRGSTEAFF
>NA|TRBV29-1|TRBJ1-3|TRBD1
TGCAGCGTCGGACAGGGAGGTGGAAACACCATATATTTT
CSVGQGGGNTIYF
>NA|TRBV30|TRBJ2-7|TRBD1
TGTGCCTGGAGGCGGGGACAGGGACTCTACGAGCAGTACTTC
CAWRRGQGLYEQYF
>NA|TRBV2|TRBJ2-2|NA
TGTGCCAGCAGGAGGGGTAGCGGGAACACCGGGGAGCTGTTTTTT
CASRRGSGNTGELFF
>NA|TRBV13|TRBJ1-1|NA
TGTGCCAGCAGCTTAGTGGGGGCTAAAGCTTTCTTT
CASSLVGAKAFF
>NA|TRBV5-1|TRBJ1-1|NA
TGCGCCAGCAGCGAAGGATCCGGGACATCTAATGAGTTCTTT
CASSEGSGTSNEFF
>few|TRBV25-1|TRBJ2-5|NA
TGTGCCAGCAGTGAAGTAGGGGTTGGGACCCAGTACTTC
CASSEVGVGTQYF
>few|TRBV18|TRBJ2-7|NA
TGTGCCAGCTCACCAGTAAGACAGTCGGGGGAAGGGGAGCAGTACTTC
CASSPVRQSGEGEQYF
>NA|TRBV6-5|TRBJ2-3|NA
TGTGCCAGCAGGTCTAGAACAGATACGCAGTATTTT
CASRSRTDTQYF
>NA|TRBV5-1|TRBJ1-1|NA
TGCGCCAGCACCCAGGGTACAAACACTGAAGCTTTCTTT
CASTQGTNTEAFF
>NA|TRBV5-6|TRBJ1-1|TRBD1
TGTGCCAGCAGCTTGGCCGGGGGCAGGGGGCGGCTCCGGAGCACTGAAGCTTTCTTT
CASSLAGGRGRLRSTEAFF
>few|TRBV25-1|TRBJ1-1|NA
TGTGCCAGCAGGGGGGGAACTGAAGCTTTCTTT
CASRGGTEAFF
>NA|TRBV30|TRBJ1-3|NA
TGTGCCTGGAGTCCGGGGGCTGGAAACACCATATATTTT
CAWSPGAGNTIYF